The clone carrying this T cell receptor beta chain was picked up a small number of times. Its antigen is unidentified. MiXCR, applied by TCRdb to the RT-PCR reads, yields one record per CDR3 protein. The sample lists 700,000 to 900,000 distinct CDR3 sequences; approximately 22% were seen once. This specimen comes from a study of response to subunit inactivated influenza vaccine. Notes on the study in general: Each seasonal influenza vaccination, the authors suggested, recruits few new T cells.

Germline V gene data show CDR1 as SGHAT and CDR2 as FQNNGV. The CDR3 consists of 17 residues. With V trimmed by 4 bases and J by 6 bases, 15 bases remained unmatched. The sequence was obtained from a man aged 45 to 65 who received an inactivated influenza vaccine. The sequencing used PBMCs from blood, collected 5 days after vaccination. The genes are TRBV11-2 and TRBJ2-1; 7 bases fit TRBD2. The CDR3 region has the DNA TGTGCCAGCAGCTCGGGGAGGGCCTTCTCCCTTCTCAATGAGCAGTTCTTC. Its protein is CASSSGRAFSLLNEQFF.